This T cell receptor beta chain derives from a study of blood T cell repertoires in COVID-19. Study at large: Whether acute or convalescent, the COVID-19 samples came from the United States, Italy and Spain. Sources were T cells, B-cell-depleted T cells, or PBMCs; the material itself was cDNA or gDNA.

Germline V gives CDR1 LNHDA, CDR2 SQIVND (reference sequence). This CDR3 has 16 amino acids. With 4 bases clipped from V and 2 bases from J, the junction kept 6 bases outside the gene matches. Under the authors' procedure: From reference gene primer amplification, estimates of nucleated cell counts were derived. The protocol was immunoSEQ multiplex PCR, while the TCRdb copy is restricted to in-frame clones and leaves out a portion. V, J and clone size are those of that table, while D and trimming were read from the DNA. This table holds some 100,000 clones, roughly 90% found once. The clonotype originates from a woman aged 55-70 years with acute or convalescent COVID-19. The sequenced sample was peripheral blood. The V gene is TRBV19, the J gene TRBJ1-3; 9 bases line up with TRBD1. The CDR3 DNA is TGTGCCAGTAGTAAACGGGACAGGGCGACTGGAAACACCATATATTTT. This translates into CASSKRDRATGNTIYF. Complete variable domain (other parts from reference TRBV19 and TRBJ1-3): DGGITQSPKYLFRKEGQNVTLSCEQNLNHDAMYWYRQDPGQGLRLIYYSQIVNDFQKGDIAEGYSVSREKKESFPLTVTSAQKNPTAFYLCASSKRDRATGNTIYFGEGSWLTVV.